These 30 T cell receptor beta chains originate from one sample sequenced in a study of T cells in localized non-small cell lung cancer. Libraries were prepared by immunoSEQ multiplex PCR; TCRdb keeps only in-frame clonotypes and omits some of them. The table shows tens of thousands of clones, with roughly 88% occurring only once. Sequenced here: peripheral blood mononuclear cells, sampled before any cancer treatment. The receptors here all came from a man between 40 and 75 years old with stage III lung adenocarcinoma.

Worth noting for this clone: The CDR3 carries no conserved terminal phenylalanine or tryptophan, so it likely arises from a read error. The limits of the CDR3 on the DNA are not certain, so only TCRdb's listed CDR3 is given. CDR3 residues: CASRSGGTGGPR. V usage is TRBV12-2 and J usage is TRBJ1-3; the table's D call of TRBD1 was not tested on the DNA. TRBV12-2 is a listed pseudogene. Including both end residues, the CDR3 is 12 amino acids long.

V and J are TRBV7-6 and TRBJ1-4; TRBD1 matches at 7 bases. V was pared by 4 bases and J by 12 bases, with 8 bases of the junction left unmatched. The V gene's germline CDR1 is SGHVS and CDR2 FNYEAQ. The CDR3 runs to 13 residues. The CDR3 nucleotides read TGTGCCAGCAGCTCCAGGGGGAGTTCGGAACTGTTTTTT. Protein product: CASSSRGSSELFF.

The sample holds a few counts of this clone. Here the CDR3 DNA reads TGCAGCGTTGGGGACGGCTCCTACAATGAGCAGTTCTTC. It codes for CSVGDGSYNEQFF. This rearrangement joins TRBV29-1 to TRBJ2-1; D is possibly TRBD1 or TRBD2 (5 bases each). Germline V gene data show CDR1 as SQVTM and CDR2 as ANQGSEA. Trimming shortened V by 4 bases and J by 0 bases, and 7 bases separated the two germline ends. The CDR3 totals 13 residues.

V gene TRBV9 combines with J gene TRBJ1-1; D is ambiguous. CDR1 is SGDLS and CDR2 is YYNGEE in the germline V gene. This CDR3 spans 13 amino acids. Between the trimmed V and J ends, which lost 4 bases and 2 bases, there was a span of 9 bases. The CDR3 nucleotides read TGTGCCAGCAGCTCAGTCACAAACACTGAAGCTTTCTTT. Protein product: CASSSVTNTEAFF.

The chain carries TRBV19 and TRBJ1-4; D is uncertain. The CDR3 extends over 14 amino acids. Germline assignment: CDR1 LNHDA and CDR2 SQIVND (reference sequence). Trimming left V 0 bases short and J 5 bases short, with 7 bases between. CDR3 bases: TGTGCCAGTAGTATAGATCGGCGAAATGAAAAACTGTTTTTT. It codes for CASSIDRRNEKLFF.

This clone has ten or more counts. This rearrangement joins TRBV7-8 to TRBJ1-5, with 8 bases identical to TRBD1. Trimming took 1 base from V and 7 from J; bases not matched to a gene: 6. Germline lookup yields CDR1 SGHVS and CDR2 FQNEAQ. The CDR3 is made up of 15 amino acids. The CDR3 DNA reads TGTGCCAGCAGCTTAGAAGGGTCAGGGGGCCAGCCCCAGCATTTT. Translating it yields CASSLEGSGGQPQHF.

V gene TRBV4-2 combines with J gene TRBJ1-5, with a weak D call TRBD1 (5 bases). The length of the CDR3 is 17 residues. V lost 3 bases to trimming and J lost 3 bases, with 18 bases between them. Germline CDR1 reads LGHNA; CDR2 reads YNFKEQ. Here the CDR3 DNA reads TGTGCCAGCAGCCATACAGGTTCCCCCAACCCCAATCAGCCCCAGCATTTT. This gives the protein CASSHTGSPNPNQPQHF.

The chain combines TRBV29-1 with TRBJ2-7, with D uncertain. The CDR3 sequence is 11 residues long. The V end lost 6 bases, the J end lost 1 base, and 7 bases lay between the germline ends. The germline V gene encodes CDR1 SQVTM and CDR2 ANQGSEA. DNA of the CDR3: TGCAGCGTGGTGAGGTCCTACGAGCAGTACTTC. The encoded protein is CSVVRSYEQYF.

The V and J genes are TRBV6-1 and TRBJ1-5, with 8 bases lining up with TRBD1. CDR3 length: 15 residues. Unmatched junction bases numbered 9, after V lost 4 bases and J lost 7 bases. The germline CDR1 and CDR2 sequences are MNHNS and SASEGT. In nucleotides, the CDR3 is TGTGCCAGCAGTGGGGGCGGGCCAGGGGGCCAGCCCCAGCATTTT. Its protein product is CASSGGGPGGQPQHF.

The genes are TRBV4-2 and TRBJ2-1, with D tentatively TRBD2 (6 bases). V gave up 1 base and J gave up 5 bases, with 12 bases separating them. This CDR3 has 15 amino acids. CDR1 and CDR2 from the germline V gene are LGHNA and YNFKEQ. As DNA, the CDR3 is TGTGCCAGCAGCCAAGTCTCTAGCGTGGACAATGAGCAGTTCTTC. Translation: CASSQVSSVDNEQFF.

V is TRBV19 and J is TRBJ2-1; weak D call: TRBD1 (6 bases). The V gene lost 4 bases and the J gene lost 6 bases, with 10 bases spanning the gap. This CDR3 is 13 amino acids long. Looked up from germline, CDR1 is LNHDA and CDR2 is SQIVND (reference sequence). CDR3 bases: TGTGCCAGTAGTAAGGGGGTGCCCAATGAGCAGTTCTTC. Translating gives CASSKGVPNEQFF. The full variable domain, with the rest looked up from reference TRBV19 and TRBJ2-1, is DGGITQSPKYLFRKEGQNVTLSCEQNLNHDAMYWYRQDPGQGLRLIYYSQIVNDFQKGDIAEGYSVSREKKESFPLTVTSAQKNPTAFYLCASSKGVPNEQFFGPGTRLTVL.

CDR3 amino acids: CASSFRGAGTSGGGEQFF. Written as DNA, the CDR3 is TGTGCCAGCAGCTTTAGGGGCGCTGGGACTAGCGGGGGGGGTGAGCAGTTCTTC. This rearrangement joins TRBV13 to TRBJ2-1, with TRBD2 matching 16 bases. This CDR3 has 18 amino acids. The junction had 11 bases not matched to a gene; V was cut back by 3 bases and J by 9 bases. CDR1 and CDR2 (germline): PRHDT, FYEKMQ (reference sequence).

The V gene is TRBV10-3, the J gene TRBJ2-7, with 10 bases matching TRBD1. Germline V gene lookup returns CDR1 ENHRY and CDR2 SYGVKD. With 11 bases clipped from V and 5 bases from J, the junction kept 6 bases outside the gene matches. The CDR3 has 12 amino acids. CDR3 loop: CAGGQGIDEQYF. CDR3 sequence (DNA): TGTGCCGGGGGACAGGGGATCGACGAGCAGTACTTC.

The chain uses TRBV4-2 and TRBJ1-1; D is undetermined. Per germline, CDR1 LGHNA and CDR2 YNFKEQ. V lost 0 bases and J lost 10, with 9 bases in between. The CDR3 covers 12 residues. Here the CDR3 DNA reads TGTGCCAGCAGCCAAGATAGAGTCGGAGCTTTCTTT. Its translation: CASSQDRVGAFF.

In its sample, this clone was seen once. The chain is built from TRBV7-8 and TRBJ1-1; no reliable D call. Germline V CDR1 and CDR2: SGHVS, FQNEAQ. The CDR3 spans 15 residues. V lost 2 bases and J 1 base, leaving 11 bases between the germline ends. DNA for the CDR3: TGTGCCAGCAGCTTAATCGGTTTGCAGAACACTGAAGCTTTCTTT. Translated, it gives CASSLIGLQNTEAFF.

CDR3: CASSEGRGRVYEQYF. CDR3 coding DNA: TGTGCCAGCAGTGAGGGGCGGGGTAGGGTCTACGAGCAGTACTTC. This chain joins TRBV6-1 and TRBJ2-7, with D perhaps TRBD2 (6 bases). The germline V gene encodes CDR1 MNHNS and CDR2 SASEGT. The CDR3 spans 15 residues. Deletions cut 3 bases from V and 3 bases from J, with 15 bases between.

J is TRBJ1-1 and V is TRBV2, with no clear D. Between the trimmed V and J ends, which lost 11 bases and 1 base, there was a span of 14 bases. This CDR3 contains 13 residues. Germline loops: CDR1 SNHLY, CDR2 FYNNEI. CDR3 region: CAARPTKNTEAFF. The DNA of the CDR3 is TGTGCCGCGAGACCGACAAAGAACACTGAAGCTTTCTTT.

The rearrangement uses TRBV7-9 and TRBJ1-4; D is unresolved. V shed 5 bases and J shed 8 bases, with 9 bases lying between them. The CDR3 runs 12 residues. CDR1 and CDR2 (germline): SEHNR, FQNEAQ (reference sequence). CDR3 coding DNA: TGTGCCAGCAGCCCGGGTGGCGAAAAACTGTTTTTT. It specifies CASSPGGEKLFF.

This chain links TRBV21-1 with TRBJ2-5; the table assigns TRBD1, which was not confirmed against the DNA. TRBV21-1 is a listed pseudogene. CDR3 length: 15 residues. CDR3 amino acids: CASSKKKGAQETQYF. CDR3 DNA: TGTGCCAGCAGCAAAAAGAAGGGGGCCCAAGAGACCCAGTACTTC.

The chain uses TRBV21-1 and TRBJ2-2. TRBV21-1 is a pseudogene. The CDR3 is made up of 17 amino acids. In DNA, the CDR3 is TGTGCCAGCAGCAAATATTCGAGGGGTCAAAACCCCGGGGAGCTGTTTTTT. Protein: CASSKYSRGQNPGELFF.

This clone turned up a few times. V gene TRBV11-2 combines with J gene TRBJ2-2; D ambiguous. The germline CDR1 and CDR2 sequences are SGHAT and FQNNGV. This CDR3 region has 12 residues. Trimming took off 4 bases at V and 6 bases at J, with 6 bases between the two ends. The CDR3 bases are TGTGCCAGCAGCTCTCCGGCCGGGGAGCTGTTTTTT. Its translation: CASSSPAGELFF.

Written as DNA, the CDR3 is TGTGCCTGGAGTTCGGAGGGCCTCTACGAGCAGTACTTC. Translation: CAWSSEGLYEQYF. V is TRBV30 and J is TRBJ2-7; a weak D match, TRBD2 (6 bases). The CDR3 extends over 13 amino acids. With 2 bases removed from V and 3 bases from J, the gap between germline ends came to 11 bases. Germline assignment: CDR1 GTSNPN and CDR2 SVGIG (reference sequence).

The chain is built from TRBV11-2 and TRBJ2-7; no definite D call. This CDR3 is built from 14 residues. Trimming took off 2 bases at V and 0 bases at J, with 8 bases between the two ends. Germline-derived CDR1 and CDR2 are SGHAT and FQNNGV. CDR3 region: CASSLQQYSYEQYF. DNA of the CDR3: TGTGCCAGCAGCTTACAGCAGTACTCCTACGAGCAGTACTTC.

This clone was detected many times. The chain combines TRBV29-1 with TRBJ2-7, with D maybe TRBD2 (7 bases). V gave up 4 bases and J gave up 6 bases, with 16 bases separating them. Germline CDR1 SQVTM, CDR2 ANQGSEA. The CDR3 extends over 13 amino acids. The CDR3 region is CSVVSGRGGEQYF. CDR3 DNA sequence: TGCAGCGTTGTATCAGGTAGGGGGGGCGAGCAGTACTTC.

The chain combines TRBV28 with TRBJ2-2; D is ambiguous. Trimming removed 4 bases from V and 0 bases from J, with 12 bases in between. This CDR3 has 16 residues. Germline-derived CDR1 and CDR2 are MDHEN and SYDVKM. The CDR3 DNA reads TGTGCCAGCAGTTCATCGGCCCTTACGAACACCGGGGAGCTGTTTTTT. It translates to CASSSSALTNTGELFF.

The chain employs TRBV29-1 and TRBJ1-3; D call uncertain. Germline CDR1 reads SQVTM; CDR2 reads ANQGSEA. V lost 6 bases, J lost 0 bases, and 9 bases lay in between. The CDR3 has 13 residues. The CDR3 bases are TGCAGCGTCCGGCCGGACTCTGGAAACACCATATATTTT. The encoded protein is CSVRPDSGNTIYF.

The chain's CDR3 is CASSQDVDGSYGYTF. The CDR3 DNA sequence: TGCGCCAGCAGCCAAGATGTGGACGGTAGTTATGGCTACACCTTC. This chain joins TRBV4-1 and TRBJ1-2; D is undetermined. CDR3 length equals 15 residues. The V and J ends lost 0 bases and 5 bases respectively, with 13 bases between them. The V gene's germline CDR1 is MGHRA and CDR2 YSYEKL.

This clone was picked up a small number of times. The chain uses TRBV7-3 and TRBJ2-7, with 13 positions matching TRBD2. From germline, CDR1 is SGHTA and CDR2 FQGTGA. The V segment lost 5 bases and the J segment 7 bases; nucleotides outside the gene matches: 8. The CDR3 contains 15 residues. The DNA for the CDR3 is TGTGCCAGCAGCATCCAGGCGGGACTAGCGGGGGAGCAGTACTTC. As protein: CASSIQAGLAGEQYF.

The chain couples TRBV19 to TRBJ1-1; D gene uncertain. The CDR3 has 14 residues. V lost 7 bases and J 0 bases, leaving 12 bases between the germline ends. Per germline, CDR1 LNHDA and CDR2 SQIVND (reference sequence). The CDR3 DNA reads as TGTGCCAGTACCCAGGACGGGATGAACACTGAAGCTTTCTTT. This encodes CASTQDGMNTEAFF. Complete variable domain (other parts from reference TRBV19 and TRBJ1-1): DGGITQSPKYLFRKEGQNVTLSCEQNLNHDAMYWYRQDPGQGLRLIYYSQIVNDFQKGDIAEGYSVSREKKESFPLTVTSAQKNPTAFYLCASTQDGMNTEAFFGQGTRLTVV.

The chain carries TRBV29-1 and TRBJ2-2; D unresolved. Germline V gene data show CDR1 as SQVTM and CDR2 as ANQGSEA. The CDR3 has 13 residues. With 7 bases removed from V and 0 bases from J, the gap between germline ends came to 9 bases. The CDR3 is CSALLSNTGELFF. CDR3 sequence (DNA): TGCAGCGCGCTCCTATCGAACACCGGGGAGCTGTTTTTT.